Each of the 9 T cell receptor beta chains below was sequenced from the same sample in a study of chemoradiotherapy in HPV16-positive cancers. Data came from immunoSEQ multiplex PCR; TCRdb stores just in-frame clones and leaves some out. The sample yields tens of thousands of clones, more than 70% seen once. Sequencing used blood, obtained from a patient who underwent chemoradiotherapy. All receptors come from a human donor with HPV-associated anogenital cancer.

The chain joins TRBV6-5 to TRBJ1-2; 8 nucleotides match TRBD1. After removal of 0 bases from V and 5 bases from J, the junction contained 5 bases not matched to a gene. The CDR3 loop spans 15 amino acids. Germline CDR1 and CDR2: MNHEY and SVGAGI. CDR3 sequence: CASSYSPRGLYGYTF. The CDR3 nucleotides are TGTGCCAGCAGTTACTCGCCCAGGGGGCTTTATGGCTACACCTTC.

The chain carries TRBV30 and TRBJ1-1, with D uncertain. Germline V lookup: CDR1 GTSNPN, CDR2 SVGIG (reference sequence). The CDR3 consists of 13 residues. Trimming took off 0 bases at V and 1 base at J, with 6 bases between the two ends. CDR3: CAWSVARNTEAFF. CDR3 DNA sequence: TGTGCCTGGAGTGTAGCCAGGAACACTGAAGCTTTCTTT.

The chain is built from TRBV5-6 and TRBJ1-6; TRBD1 aligns across 7 bases. CDR1 SGHDT and CDR2 YYEEEE come from the germline V gene. This CDR3 is 13 amino acids long. V lost 2 bases, J lost 16 bases, and 9 bases stayed unmatched. DNA of the CDR3: TGTGCCAGCAGCTTAACAGGGGCCCCGAAACTCCACTTT. This translates into CASSLTGAPKLHF.

The CDR3 DNA sequence: TGTGCCAGCAGTGTTTTGGCTGGGGCTTCCGAGCAGTTCTTC. This sequence encodes CASSVLAGASEQFF. The chain employs TRBV2 and TRBJ2-1, with a weak D call TRBD1 (5 bases). The CDR3 extends over 14 amino acids. From germline, CDR1 is SNHLY and CDR2 FYNNEI. V shed 4 bases and J shed 10 bases, with 17 bases lying between them.

The chain uses TRBV4-2 and TRBJ2-7; 12 bases agree with TRBD2. V was clipped by 4 bases and J by 0 bases; unmatched bases: 1. This CDR3 contains 15 residues. Germline CDR1 is LGHNA and CDR2 is YNFKEQ. The CDR3 nucleotides read TGTGCCAGCAGCCCGACTAGCGGGAGCTCCTACGAGCAGTACTTC. Its translation: CASSPTSGSSYEQYF.

The chain carries TRBV11-2 and TRBJ2-1; no firm D call. This CDR3 region has 16 residues. The germline V gene encodes CDR1 SGHAT and CDR2 FQNNGV. V lost 1 base to trimming and J lost 1 base, with 11 bases between them. CDR3 sequence (DNA): TGTGCCAGCAGCTTAGGTCCGAACCAATCCTACAATGAGCAGTTCTTC. This codes for CASSLGPNQSYNEQFF.

The rearrangement links TRBV7-9 to TRBJ2-7, with 9 bases aligning to TRBD1. The CDR3 extends over 15 amino acids. The trim removed 4 bases at V and 5 bases at J, leaving 9 bases unmatched. CDR1 and CDR2 from the germline V gene are SEHNR and FQNEAQ (reference sequence). The CDR3: CASSSIGQGSNEQYF. DNA of the CDR3: TGTGCCAGCAGCTCGATCGGACAGGGGAGCAACGAGCAGTACTTC. Complete variable domain (other parts from reference TRBV7-9 and TRBJ2-7): DTGVSQNPRHKITKRGQNVTFRCDPISEHNRLYWYRQTLGQGPEFLTYFQNEAQLEKSRLLSDRFSAERPKGSFSTLEIQRTEQGDSAMYLCASSSIGQGSNEQYFGPGTRLTVT.

The chain recombines TRBV5-1 with TRBJ1-5; D is possibly TRBD1 (5 bases). From germline, CDR1 is SGHRS and CDR2 YFSETQ. The V gene lost 0 bases and the J gene lost 2 bases, with 6 bases spanning the gap. The CDR3 extends over 14 amino acids. CDR3: CASSLVGGNQPQHF. In DNA, the CDR3 is TGCGCCAGCAGCTTGGTAGGGGGCAATCAGCCCCAGCATTTT.

This chain uses TRBV7-9 with TRBJ1-1; weak D call: TRBD1 (5 bases). The CDR3 consists of 14 residues. The germline V gene has CDR1 SEHNR and CDR2 FQNEAQ (reference sequence). Deletions cut 11 bases from V and 5 bases from J, with 21 bases between. The CDR3 is CALSKGREVTEAFF. The CDR3 DNA sequence: TGTGCCCTCTCTAAAGGCAGGGAGGTTACTGAAGCTTTCTTT.